This TCR beta chain originates from a study of T cell responses to AZD1222 COVID-19 vaccine. Study summary: Second-dose recipients at about 4 or about 12 weeks were treated as one pooled group. General observations from the study: Donors in the cohort were predominantly white British and more often female, and clonal diversity was possibly underestimated. Just a handful of AZD1222 recipients were seropositive at baseline. The reported proportion of spike-specific TCRs targeting unmutated variant regions was nearly half.

On this clone: The antigen is unknown.

V was pared by 5 bases and J by 0 bases, with 4 bases of the junction left unmatched. This CDR3 is 15 amino acids long. CDR1 and CDR2 (germline): SGHTA, FQGNSA. Profiling relied on immunoSEQ multiplex PCR, and the TCRdb table lists in-frame clones only, not all of them. In the table there are about 99,000 clones, 85% to 95% of which are singletons. The TCR originated in an adult in good health. The rearrangement joins TRBV7-2 to TRBJ1-5; the match to TRBD1 covers 7 bases. The sample was peripheral blood, taken on day 0 of AZD1222 vaccination. CDR3 nucleotides: TGTGCCAGCAGCCCACAGGGGACTAGCAATCAGCCCCAGCATTTT. Protein: CASSPQGTSNQPQHF.